Detailed here is one TCR beta chain. The data are from a study of blood T cell repertoires in COVID-19. About the study: Specimens from acute and convalescent COVID-19 originated in the United States, Italy and Spain. PBMCs, B-cell-depleted T cells, or T cells were the source of the cDNA or gDNA that made up the material.

In the authors' methods: Cell counts per sample came from amplifying reference gene primers. Sequencing was performed with immunoSEQ multiplex PCR; in TCRdb, only in-frame clones are kept and a portion is missing. The DNA was the basis for D and trimming; V, J and clone size are from that table. In the table there are a few hundred thousand clones, around 85% of which are singletons. Germline V CDR1 and CDR2: SEHNR, FQNEAQ (reference sequence). The germline V and J ends were trimmed by 4 bases and 3 bases, with 6 bases remaining between them. The length of the CDR3 is 12 residues. The sequencing sample was made of peripheral blood. This receptor was taken from a human donor in a cohort sampled during active COVID-19. V gene TRBV7-9 combines with J gene TRBJ1-2, with D uncertain. The CDR3 coding sequence is TGTGCCAGCAGCTCCGACTACTATGGCTACACCTTC. Its translation: CASSSDYYGYTF.